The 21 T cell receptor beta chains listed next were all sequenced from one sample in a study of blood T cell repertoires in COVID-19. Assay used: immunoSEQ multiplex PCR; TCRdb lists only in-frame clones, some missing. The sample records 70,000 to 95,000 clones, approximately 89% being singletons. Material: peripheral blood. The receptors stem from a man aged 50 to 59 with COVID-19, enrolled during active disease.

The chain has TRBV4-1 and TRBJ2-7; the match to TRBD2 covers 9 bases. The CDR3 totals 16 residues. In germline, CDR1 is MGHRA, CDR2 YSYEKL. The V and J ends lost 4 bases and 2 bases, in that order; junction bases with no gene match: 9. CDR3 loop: CASSRTIAGDPYEQYF. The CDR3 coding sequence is TGCGCCAGCAGCCGGACTATAGCGGGAGATCCCTACGAGCAGTACTTC.

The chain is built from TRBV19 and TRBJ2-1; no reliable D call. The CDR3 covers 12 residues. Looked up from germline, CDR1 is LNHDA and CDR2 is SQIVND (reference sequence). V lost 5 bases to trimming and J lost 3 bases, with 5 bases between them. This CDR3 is CASSPSYNEQFF. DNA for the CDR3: TGTGCCAGTAGTCCGAGCTACAATGAGCAGTTCTTC.

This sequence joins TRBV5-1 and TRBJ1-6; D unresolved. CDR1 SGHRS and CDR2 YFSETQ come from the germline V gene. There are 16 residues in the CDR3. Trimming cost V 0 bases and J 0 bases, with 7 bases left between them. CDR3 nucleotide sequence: TGCGCCAGCAGCTTGGGGGAGAGCTCCTATAATTCACCCCTCCACTTT. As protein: CASSLGESSYNSPLHF.

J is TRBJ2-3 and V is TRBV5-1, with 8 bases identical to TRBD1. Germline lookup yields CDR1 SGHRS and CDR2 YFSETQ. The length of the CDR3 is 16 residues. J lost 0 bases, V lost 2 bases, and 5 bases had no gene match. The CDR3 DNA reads TGCGCCAGCAGCTTTCCGGACAGGGACAGCACAGATACGCAGTATTTT. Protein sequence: CASSFPDRDSTDTQYF.

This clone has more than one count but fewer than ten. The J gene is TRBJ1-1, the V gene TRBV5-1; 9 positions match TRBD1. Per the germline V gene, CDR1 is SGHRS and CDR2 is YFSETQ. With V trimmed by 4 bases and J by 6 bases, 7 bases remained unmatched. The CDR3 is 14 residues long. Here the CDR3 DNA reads TGCGCCAGCAGCCCCCGGGACAGGGTCCCTGAAGCTTTCTTT. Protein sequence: CASSPRDRVPEAFF.

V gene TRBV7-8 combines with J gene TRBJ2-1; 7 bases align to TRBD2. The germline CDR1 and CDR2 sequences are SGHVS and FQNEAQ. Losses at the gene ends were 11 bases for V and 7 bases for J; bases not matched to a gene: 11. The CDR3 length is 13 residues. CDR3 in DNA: TGTGCCTCCGGTCCGGGAGGACCAAATGAGCAGTTCTTC. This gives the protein CASGPGGPNEQFF.

The CDR3 spells CASSSRRGGYEQYF. The CDR3 DNA sequence: TGTGCCAGCAGTTCGCGGCGGGGCGGCTACGAGCAGTACTTC. V gene TRBV27 combines with J gene TRBJ2-7, with a weak D call TRBD2 (6 bases). V lost 4 bases and J lost 3, with 13 bases in between. CDR1 is MNHEY, CDR2 SMNVEV, per germline (reference sequence). There are 14 residues in the CDR3.

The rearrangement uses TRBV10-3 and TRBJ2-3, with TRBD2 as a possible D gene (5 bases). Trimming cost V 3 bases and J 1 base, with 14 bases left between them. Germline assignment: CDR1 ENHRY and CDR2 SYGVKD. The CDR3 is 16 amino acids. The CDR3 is CAISDPSARGTDTQYF. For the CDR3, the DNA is TGTGCCATCAGTGACCCCTCAGCGAGGGGCACAGATACGCAGTATTTT.

The CDR3 DNA reads TGTGCCAGCACCCGGGACCAGCCCCTGGGGGGTGAGCAGTTCTTC. As protein: CASTRDQPLGGEQFF. The chain employs TRBV11-2 and TRBJ2-1; TRBD2 might be the D (6 bases). The CDR3 covers 15 residues. The V gene's germline CDR1 is SGHAT and CDR2 FQNNGV. V lost 7 bases and J lost 9, with 22 bases in between.

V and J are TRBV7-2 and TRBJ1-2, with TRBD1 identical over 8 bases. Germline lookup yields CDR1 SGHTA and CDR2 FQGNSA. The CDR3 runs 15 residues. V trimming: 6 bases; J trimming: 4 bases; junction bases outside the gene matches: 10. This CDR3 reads CASRLTETGGYGYTF. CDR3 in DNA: TGTGCCAGCAGGCTTACAGAAACAGGGGGCTATGGCTACACCTTC.

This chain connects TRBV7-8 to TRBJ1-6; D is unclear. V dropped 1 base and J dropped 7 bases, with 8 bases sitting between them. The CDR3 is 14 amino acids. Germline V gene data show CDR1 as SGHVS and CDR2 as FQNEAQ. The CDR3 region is CASSLVRLNSPLHF. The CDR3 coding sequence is TGTGCCAGCAGCTTAGTGCGGTTAAATTCACCCCTCCACTTT.

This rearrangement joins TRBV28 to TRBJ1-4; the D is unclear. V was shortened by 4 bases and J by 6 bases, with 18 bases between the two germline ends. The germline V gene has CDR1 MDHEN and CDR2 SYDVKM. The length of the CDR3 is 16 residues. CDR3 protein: CASSSSSSLGYEKLFF. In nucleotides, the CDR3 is TGTGCCAGCAGTTCATCGTCTTCCCTGGGCTATGAAAAACTGTTTTTT. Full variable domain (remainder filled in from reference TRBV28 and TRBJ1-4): DVKVTQSSRYLVKRTGEKVFLECVQDMDHENMFWYRQDPGLGLRLIYFSYDVKMKEKGDIPEGYSVSREKKERFSLILESASTNQTSMYLCASSSSSSLGYEKLFFGSGTQLSVL.

The CDR3 sequence: CASSYLDSRNTGELFF. The CDR3 bases are TGTGCCAGCAGCTACCTTGACAGTAGAAACACCGGGGAGCTGTTTTTT. J is TRBJ2-2 and V is TRBV7-9, with D maybe TRBD1 (5 bases). Trimming took 4 bases from V and 2 from J, leaving 14 bases between them. Germline CDR1 SEHNR, CDR2 FQNEAQ (reference sequence). This CDR3 has 16 residues. Supplemented by reference TRBV7-9 and TRBJ2-2, the full variable domain reads DTGVSQNPRHKITKRGQNVTFRCDPISEHNRLYWYRQTLGQGPEFLTYFQNEAQLEKSRLLSDRFSAERPKGSFSTLEIQRTEQGDSAMYLCASSYLDSRNTGELFFGEGSRLTVL.

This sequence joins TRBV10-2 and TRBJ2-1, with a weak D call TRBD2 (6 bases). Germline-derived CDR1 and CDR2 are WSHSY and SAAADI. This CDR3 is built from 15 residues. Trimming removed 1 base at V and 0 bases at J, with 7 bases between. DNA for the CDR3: TGCGCCAGCAGTGAGTTCGGGAGCTCCTACAATGAGCAGTTCTTC. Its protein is CASSEFGSSYNEQFF.

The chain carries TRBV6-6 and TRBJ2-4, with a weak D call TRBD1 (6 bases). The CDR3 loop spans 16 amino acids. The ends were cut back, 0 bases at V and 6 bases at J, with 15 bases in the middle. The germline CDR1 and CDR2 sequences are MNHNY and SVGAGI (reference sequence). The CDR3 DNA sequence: TGTGCCAGCAGTTACTCCTCTAGTTCGACAGGAAACATTCAGTACTTC. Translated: CASSYSSSSTGNIQYF.

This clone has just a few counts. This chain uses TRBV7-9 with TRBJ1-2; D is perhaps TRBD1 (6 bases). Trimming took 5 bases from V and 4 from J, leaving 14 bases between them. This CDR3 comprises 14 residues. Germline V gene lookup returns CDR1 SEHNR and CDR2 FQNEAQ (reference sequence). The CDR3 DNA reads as TGTGCCAGCAGCCCCACAGGGTTGGCCTATGGCTACACCTTC. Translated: CASSPTGLAYGYTF.

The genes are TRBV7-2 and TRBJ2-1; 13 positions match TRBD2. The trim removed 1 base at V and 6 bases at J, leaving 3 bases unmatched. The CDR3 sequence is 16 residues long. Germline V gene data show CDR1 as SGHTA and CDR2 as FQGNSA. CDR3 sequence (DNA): TGTGCCAGCAGCTTAGTTAGGACTAGCGGGAGCAATGAGCAGTTCTTC. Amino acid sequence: CASSLVRTSGSNEQFF.

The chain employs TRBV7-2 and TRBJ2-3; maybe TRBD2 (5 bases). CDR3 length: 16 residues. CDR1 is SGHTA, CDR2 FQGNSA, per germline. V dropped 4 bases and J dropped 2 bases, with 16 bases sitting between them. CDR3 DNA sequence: TGTGCCAGCAGCTCCCTAATAGCGAGGGACACAGATACGCAGTATTTT. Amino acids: CASSSLIARDTDTQYF. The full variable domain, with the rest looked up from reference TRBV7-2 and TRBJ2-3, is GAGVSQSPSNKVTEKGKDVELRCDPISGHTALYWYRQSLGQGLEFLIYFQGNSAPDKSGLPSDRFSAERTGGSVSTLTIQRTQQEDSAVYLCASSSLIARDTDTQYFGPGTRLTVL.

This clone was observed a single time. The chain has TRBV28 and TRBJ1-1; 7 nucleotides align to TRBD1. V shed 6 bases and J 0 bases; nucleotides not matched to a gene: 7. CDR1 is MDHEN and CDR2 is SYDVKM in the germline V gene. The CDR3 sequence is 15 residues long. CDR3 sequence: CASSLPQGVNTEAFF. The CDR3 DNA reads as TGTGCCAGCAGCCTACCTCAGGGGGTGAACACTGAAGCTTTCTTT.

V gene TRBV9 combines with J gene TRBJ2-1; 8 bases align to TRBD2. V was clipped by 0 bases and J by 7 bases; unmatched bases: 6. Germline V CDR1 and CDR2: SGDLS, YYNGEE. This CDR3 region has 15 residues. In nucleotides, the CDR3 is TGTGCCAGCAGCGTAGTGGGCGGGAGGTGGAATGAGCAGTTCTTC. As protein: CASSVVGGRWNEQFF.

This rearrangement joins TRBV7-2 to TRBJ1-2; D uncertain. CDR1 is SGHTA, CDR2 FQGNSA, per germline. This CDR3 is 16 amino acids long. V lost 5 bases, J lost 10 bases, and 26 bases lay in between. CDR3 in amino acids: CASSPLEVVPAKDYTF. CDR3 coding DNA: TGTGCCAGCAGCCCACTTGAGGTCGTGCCCGCTAAGGACTACACCTTC.